This TCR beta chain emerged from a study of T cell changes during pregnancy in multiple sclerosis. V shed 7 bases and J shed 3 bases, with 13 bases lying between them. The CDR3 runs 13 residues. Germline V gene data show CDR1 as MNHEY and CDR2 as SMNVEV (reference sequence). Produced via immunoSEQ multiplex PCR; TCRdb's table is partial and in-frame only. The sample gives approximately 63,000 clones, 75% to 95% of which show up once; 1% to 1.5% is in the top ten. The sequence came from a female donor in good health, enrolled as a control in a pregnancy study. V gene TRBV27 combines with J gene TRBJ2-7, with D possibly being TRBD1 (6 bases). Sequenced here: peripheral blood, sampled after pregnancy. The CDR3 region has the DNA TGTGCCAGCATCGGGACACCGAACTACGAGCAGTACTTC. Translation: CASIGTPNYEQYF.